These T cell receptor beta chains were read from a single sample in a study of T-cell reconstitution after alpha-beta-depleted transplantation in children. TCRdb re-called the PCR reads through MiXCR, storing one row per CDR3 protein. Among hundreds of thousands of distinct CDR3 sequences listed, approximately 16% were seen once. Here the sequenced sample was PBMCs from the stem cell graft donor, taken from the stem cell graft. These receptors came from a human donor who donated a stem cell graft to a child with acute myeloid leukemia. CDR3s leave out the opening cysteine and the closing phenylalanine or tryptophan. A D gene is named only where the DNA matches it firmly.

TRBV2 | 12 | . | ASSATSNTGELF
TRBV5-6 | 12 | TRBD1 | ASRNRGRGYGYT
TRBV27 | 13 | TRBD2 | ASRPLAASTDTQY
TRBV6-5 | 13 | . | ASSYSRGVRGEQF
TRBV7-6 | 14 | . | ASSLGSDSVTGELF
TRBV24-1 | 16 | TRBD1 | ATSDSTGADGLEDTQY
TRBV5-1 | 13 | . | ASSLSLPEGETQY
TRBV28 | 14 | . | ASRRLPVSGANVLT
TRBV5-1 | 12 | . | ARTGPRINQPQH
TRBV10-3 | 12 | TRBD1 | AISHRGMNTEAF
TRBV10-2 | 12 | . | ASNKGTLSYEQY
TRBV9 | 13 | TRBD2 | ASSVGGGPTDTQY
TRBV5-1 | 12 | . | ASSPAGWNTEAF
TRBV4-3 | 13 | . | ASSQGLDRDYEQY
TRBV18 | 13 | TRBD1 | ASSPPGQGNGEAF
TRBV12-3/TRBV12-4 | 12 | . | ASSRQPGNQPQH
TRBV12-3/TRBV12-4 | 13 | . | ASTFSGGFSQPQH
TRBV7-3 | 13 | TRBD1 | ASSFSGQGSWEQF
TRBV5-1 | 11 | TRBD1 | ASSFGQGTEAF
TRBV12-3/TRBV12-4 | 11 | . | ASRATGSDTQY
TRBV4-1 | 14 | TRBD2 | ASSQDGTGGSNEQF
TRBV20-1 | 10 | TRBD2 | SVPAGRETQY
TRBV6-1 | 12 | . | ASSEAPRDYGYT
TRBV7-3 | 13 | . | ASSPFKSSYNEQF
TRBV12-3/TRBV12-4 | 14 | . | ASSYPGVYGNQPQH
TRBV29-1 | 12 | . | SVVSSGTNEKLF
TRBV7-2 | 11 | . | ASSLDKNQPQH
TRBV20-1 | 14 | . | SARDRRLAGSYEQY
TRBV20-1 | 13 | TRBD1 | SARDGGRGAGEAF
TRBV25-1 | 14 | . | ASSRGPSSYNSPLH